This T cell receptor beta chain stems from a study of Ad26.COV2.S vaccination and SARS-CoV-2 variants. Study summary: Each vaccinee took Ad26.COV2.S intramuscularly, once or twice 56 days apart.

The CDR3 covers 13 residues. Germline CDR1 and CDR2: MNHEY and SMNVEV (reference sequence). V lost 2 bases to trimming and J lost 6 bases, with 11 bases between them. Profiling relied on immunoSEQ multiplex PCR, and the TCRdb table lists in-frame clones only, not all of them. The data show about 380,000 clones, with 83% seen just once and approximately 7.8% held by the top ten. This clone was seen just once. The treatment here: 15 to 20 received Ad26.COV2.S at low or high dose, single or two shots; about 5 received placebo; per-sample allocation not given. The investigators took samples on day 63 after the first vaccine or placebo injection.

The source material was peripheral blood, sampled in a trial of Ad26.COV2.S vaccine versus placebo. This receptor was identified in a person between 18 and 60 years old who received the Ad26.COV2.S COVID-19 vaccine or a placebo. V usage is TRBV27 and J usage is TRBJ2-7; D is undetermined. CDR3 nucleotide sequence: TGTGCCAGCAGTTTAACAATGGGTGGCGAGCAGTACTTC. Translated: CASSLTMGGEQYF.